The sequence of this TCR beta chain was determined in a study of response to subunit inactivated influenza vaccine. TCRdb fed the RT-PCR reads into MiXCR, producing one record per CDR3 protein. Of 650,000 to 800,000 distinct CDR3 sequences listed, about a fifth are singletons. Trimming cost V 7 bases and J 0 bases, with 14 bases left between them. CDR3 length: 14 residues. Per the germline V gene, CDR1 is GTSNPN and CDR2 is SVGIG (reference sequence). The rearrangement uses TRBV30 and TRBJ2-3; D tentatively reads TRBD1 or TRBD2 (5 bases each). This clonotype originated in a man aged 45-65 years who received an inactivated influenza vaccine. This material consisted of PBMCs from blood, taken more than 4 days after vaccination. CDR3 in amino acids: CASRDRHSTDTQYF. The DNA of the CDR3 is TGTGCCTCCCGGGACCGACATAGCACAGATACGCAGTATTTT.